This T cell receptor beta chain was sequenced during a study of spatial heterogeneity in lung cancer. About the study: More beta-chain than alpha-chain sequences were consistently detected.

The ends were cut back, 1 base at V and 7 bases at J, with 11 bases in the middle. Germline V gene sequence: CDR1 SGHTA, CDR2 FQGNSA. The CDR3 sequence is 14 residues long. This clonotype has at least ten counts. Little can be read into the size of this beta chain, an off-target read in a library designed for alpha chains. Sample time point: sample taken at primary tumor resection. The study sequenced unsorted whole RNA from tumor, nontumor lung or frozen PBMC. TCRdb fed the 5' RACE reads into MiXCR, producing one record per CDR3 protein. The repertoire holds under 10,000 distinct CDR3 sequences, with about 4.5% as singletons.

The receptor comes from a male donor with early-stage non-small cell lung cancer. The V call is TRBV7-2, the J call TRBJ1-5; D possibly corresponds to TRBD1 (5 bases). Here the sequenced sample was PBMCs, taken at surgery. The CDR3 here is CASSLVGGAQPQHF. The CDR3 nucleotides read TGTGCCAGCAGCTTAGTAGGCGGGGCCCAGCCCCAGCATTTT.